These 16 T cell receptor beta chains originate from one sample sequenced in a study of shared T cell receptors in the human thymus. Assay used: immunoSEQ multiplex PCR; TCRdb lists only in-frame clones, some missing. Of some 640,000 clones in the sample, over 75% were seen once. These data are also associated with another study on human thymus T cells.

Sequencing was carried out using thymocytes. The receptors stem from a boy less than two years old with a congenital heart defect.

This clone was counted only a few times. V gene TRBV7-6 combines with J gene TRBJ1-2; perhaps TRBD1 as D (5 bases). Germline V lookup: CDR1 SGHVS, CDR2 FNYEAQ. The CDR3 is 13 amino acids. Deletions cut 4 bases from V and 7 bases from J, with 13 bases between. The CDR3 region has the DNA TGTGCCAGCAGCTCGTTGGGGGGGTCTGGCTACACCTTC. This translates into CASSSLGGSGYTF.

The CDR3 here is CASSQDPRVKPQHF. In DNA, the CDR3 is TGCGCCAGCAGCCAAGATCCCAGGGTGAAGCCCCAGCATTTT. The V gene is TRBV4-3, the J gene TRBJ1-5; D might be TRBD1 (5 bases). The CDR3 has 14 amino acids. V shed 0 bases and J shed 8 bases, with 11 bases lying between them. In germline, CDR1 is LGHNA, CDR2 YSLEER.

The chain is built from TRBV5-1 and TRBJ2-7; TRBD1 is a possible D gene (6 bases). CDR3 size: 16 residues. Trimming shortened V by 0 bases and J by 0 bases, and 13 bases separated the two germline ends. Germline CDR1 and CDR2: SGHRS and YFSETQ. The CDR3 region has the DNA TGCGCCAGCAGCTTGGCCTCGGGACACAGCTCCTACGAGCAGTACTTC. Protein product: CASSLASGHSSYEQYF.

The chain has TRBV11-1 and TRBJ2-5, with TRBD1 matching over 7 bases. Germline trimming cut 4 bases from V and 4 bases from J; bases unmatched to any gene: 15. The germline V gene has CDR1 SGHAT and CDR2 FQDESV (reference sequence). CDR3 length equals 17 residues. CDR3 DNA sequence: TGTGCCAGCAGCTCACAGGGGCGAAGTGCAGCGACAGAGACCCAGTACTTC. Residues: CASSSQGRSAATETQYF.

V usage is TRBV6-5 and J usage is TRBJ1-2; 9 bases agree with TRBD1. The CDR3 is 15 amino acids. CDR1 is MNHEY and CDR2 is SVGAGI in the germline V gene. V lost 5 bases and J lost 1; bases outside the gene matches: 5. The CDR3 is CASSRGQGDNYGYTF. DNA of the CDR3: TGTGCCAGCAGTAGGGGACAGGGTGATAACTATGGCTACACCTTC.

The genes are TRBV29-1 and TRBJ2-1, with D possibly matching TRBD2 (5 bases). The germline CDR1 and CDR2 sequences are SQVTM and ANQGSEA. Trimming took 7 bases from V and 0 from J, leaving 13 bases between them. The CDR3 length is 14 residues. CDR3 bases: TGCAGCGGGTACCGGGGTTACTCCTACAATGAGCAGTTCTTC. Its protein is CSGYRGYSYNEQFF.

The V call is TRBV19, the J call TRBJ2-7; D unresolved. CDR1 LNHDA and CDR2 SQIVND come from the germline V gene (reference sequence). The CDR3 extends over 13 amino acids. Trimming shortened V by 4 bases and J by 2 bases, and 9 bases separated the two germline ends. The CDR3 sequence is CASSRRVPYEQYF. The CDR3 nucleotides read TGTGCCAGTAGTAGAAGAGTACCCTACGAGCAGTACTTC.

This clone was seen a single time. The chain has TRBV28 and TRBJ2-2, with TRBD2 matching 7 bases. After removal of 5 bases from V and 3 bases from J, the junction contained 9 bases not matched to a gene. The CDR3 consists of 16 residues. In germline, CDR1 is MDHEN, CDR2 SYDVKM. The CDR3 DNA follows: TGTGCCAGCAGTCCGTCGGGGGGAAGGGACACCGGGGAGCTGTTTTTT. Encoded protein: CASSPSGGRDTGELFF.

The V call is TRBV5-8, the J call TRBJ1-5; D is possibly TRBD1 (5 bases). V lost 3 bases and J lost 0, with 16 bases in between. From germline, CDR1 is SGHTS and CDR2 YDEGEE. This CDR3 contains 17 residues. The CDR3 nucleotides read TGTGCCAGCAGCTCCCCTACGACAGCGTATAGCAATCAGCCCCAGCATTTT. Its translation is CASSSPTTAYSNQPQHF.

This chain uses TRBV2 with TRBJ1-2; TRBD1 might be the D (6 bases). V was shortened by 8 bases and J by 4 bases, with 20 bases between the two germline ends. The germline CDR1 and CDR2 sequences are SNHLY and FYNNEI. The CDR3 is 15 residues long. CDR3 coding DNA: TGTGCCAGCTTAGGTCGGACAGATGACCGCTATGGCTACACCTTC. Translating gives CASLGRTDDRYGYTF.

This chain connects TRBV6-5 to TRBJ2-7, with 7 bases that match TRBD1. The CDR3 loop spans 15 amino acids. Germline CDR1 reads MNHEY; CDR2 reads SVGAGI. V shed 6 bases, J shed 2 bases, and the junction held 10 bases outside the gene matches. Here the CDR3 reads CASSRGTEKTYEQYF. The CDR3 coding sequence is TGTGCCAGCAGCAGAGGGACAGAAAAAACCTACGAGCAGTACTTC.

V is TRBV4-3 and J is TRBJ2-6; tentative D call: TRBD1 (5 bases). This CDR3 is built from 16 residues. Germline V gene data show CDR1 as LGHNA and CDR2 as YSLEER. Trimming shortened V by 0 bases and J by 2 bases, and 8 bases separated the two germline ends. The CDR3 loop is CASSQDDSTGANVLTF. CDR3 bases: TGCGCCAGCAGCCAAGACGACAGCACTGGGGCCAACGTCCTGACTTTC.

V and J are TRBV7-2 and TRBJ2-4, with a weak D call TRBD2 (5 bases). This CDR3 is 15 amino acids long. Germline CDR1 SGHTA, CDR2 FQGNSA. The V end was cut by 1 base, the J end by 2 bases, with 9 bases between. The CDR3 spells CASSLGGSPKNIQYF. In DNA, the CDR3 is TGTGCCAGCAGCTTAGGCGGGTCCCCCAAAAACATTCAGTACTTC. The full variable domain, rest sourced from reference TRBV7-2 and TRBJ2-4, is GAGVSQSPSNKVTEKGKDVELRCDPISGHTALYWYRQSLGQGLEFLIYFQGNSAPDKSGLPSDRFSAERTGGSVSTLTIQRTQQEDSAVYLCASSLGGSPKNIQYFGAGTRLSVL.

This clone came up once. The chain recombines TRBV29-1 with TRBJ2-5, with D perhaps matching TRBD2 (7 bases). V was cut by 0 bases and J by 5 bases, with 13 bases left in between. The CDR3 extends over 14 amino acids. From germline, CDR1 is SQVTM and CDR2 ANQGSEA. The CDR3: CSVEERGGEETQYF. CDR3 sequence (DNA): TGCAGCGTTGAAGAGAGGGGGGGGGAGGAGACCCAGTACTTC.

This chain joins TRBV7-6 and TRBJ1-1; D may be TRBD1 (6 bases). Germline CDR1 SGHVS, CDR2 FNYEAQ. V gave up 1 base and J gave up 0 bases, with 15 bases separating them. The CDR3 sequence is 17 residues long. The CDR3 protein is CASSLGFRDNLNTEAFF. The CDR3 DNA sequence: TGTGCCAGCAGCTTAGGCTTTCGGGACAACTTGAACACTGAAGCTTTCTTT.

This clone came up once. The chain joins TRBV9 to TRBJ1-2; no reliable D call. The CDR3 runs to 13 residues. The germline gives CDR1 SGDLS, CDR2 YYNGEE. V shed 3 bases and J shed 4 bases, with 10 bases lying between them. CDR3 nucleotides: TGTGCCAGCAGCGAGAGCGGCCCCTATGGCTACACCTTC. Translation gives CASSESGPYGYTF.